This record looks at one TCR beta chain sequence and its context. The naive CD8 subset, CD45RO-negative cells positively selected for CCR7, excluded terminally differentiated effector memory CD45RA+ cells. The sample belongs to a study of shared clonotypes between healthy human individuals. The method was immunoSEQ multiplex PCR; TCRdb's version includes in-frame clones alone and lacks a portion of them. The sample yields roughly 2.1 million clones, roughly 91% seen once. This CDR3 has 15 amino acids. In germline, CDR1 is SEHNR, CDR2 FQNEAQ (reference sequence). Trimming shortened V by 1 base and J by 5 bases, and 11 bases separated the two germline ends.

This chain links TRBV7-9 with TRBJ1-4; D remains unclear. Sequencing was carried out using naive CD8+ T cells from PBMCs. The TCR originated in a man between 18 and 35 years old in good health. Some clones in this sample may be carry-over from other donors' samples. Here the CDR3 reads CASSLGVDLNEKLFF. The DNA of the CDR3 is TGTGCCAGCAGCTTAGGGGTGGACTTGAATGAAAAACTGTTTTTT.